This T cell receptor (beta chain) was recovered during a study of breast tumors, draining lymph nodes, adjacent tissues. This clonotype has just one count. Its specificity is unknown. Mismatch with germline at one junction end may stem from a read error. Findings and limits, study-wide: Tumor TCR diversity was below lymph nodes but above nontumor tissue. Tumor and nontumor repertoires were significantly more similar in luminal-like than in basal-like breast cancer. The lymph node origin of tumor T cells was framed as consistent with a hypothesis, not demonstrated. Findings are consistent with lymph node origin and intratumoral expansion of most tumor T cells.

Germline loops: CDR1 WSHSY, CDR2 SAAADI. CDR3 length equals 13 residues. TCRdb processed the multiplex PCR reads anew with MiXCR; each CDR3 protein has one entry. The sample records around 130,000 distinct CDR3 sequences, approximately 21% being singletons. Samples came from axillary lymph nodes draining the breast cancer. J is TRBJ1-3 and V is TRBV10-2; D is unresolved. The sequenced sample was axillary lymph node tissue. The receptor's source is a female donor with breast cancer. Some clones in this sample may be carry-over from other donors' samples. The CDR3 sequence is CTSSAGFGNTIYF. For the CDR3, the DNA is TGCACCAGCAGTGCTGGCTTTGGAAACACCATATATTTT.